The present entry profiles one T cell receptor (beta chain) with its context. Sequencing was performed with immunoSEQ multiplex PCR; in TCRdb, only in-frame clones are kept and a portion is missing. The sample consists of about 1,900,000 clones, about 94% of them appearing once. CDR1 is SGHRS, CDR2 YFSETQ, per germline. Unmatched junction bases numbered 8, after V lost 0 bases and J lost 5 bases. The CDR3 totals 17 residues. This sample was included in a study of shared clonotypes between healthy human individuals. Background on the study: A couple of women and three men aged 18 to 49 made up the donors.

In the naive CD8 group, cells lacked CD45RO and were positively selected for CCR7, so terminally differentiated effector memory CD45RA+ cells were left out. The receptor comes from a man aged 18 to 29 in good health. The sample was naive CD8+ T cells sorted from blood. The chain recombines TRBV5-1 with TRBJ2-5; 12 bases line up with TRBD1. CDR3 DNA: TGCGCCAGCAGCTTGGCCGGGACAGGGGGCGTAGGGGAGACCCAGTACTTC. Protein product: CASSLAGTGGVGETQYF.